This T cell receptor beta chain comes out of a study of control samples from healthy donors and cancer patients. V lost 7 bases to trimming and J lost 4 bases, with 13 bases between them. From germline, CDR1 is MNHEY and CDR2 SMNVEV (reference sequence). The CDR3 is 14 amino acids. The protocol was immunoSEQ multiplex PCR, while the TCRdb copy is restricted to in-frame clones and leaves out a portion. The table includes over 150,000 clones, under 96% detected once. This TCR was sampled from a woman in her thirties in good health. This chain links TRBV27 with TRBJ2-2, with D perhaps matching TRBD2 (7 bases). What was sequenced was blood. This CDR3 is CASTPGEGTGELFF. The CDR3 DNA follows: TGTGCCAGCACCCCAGGGGAGGGCACCGGGGAGCTGTTTTTT.